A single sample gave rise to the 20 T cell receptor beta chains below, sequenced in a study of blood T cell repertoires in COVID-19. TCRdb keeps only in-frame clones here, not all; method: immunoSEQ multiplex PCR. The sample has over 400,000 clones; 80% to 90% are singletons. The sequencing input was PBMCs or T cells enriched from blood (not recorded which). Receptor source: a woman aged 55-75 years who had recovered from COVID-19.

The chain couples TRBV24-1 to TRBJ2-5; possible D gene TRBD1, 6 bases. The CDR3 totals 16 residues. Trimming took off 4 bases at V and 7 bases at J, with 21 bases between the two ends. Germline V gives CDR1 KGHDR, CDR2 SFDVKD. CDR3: CATSDTDSDSLGTQYF. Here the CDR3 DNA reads TGTGCCACCAGTGACACGGACAGCGATTCCCTGGGGACCCAGTACTTC.

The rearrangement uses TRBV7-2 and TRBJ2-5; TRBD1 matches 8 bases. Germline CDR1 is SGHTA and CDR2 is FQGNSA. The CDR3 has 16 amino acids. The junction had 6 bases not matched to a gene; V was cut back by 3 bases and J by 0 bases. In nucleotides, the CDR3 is TGTGCCAGCAGCTTTCTAGGACAGGGCCACCAAGAGACCCAGTACTTC. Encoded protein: CASSFLGQGHQETQYF. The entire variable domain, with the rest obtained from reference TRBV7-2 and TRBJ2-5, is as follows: GAGVSQSPSNKVTEKGKDVELRCDPISGHTALYWYRQSLGQGLEFLIYFQGNSAPDKSGLPSDRFSAERTGGSVSTLTIQRTQQEDSAVYLCASSFLGQGHQETQYFGPGTRLLVL.

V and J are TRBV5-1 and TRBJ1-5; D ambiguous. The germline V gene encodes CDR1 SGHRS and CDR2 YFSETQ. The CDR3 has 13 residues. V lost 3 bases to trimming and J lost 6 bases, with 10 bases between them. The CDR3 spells CASSSTGRQPQHF. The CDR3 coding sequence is TGCGCCAGCAGCTCCACTGGGCGTCAGCCCCAGCATTTT.

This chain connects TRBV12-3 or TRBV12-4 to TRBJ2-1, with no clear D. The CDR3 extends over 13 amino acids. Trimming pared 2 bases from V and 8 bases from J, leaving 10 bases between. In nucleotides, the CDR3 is TGTGCCAGCAGTTTACGAGGCAGCTATGAGCAGTTCTTC. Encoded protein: CASSLRGSYEQFF.

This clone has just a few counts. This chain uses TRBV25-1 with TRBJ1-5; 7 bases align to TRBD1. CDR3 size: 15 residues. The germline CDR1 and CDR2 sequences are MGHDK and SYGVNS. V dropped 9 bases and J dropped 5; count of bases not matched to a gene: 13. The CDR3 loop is CARGAPTGFDQPQHF. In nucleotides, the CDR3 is TGTGCCAGAGGAGCCCCGACAGGGTTTGATCAGCCCCAGCATTTT.

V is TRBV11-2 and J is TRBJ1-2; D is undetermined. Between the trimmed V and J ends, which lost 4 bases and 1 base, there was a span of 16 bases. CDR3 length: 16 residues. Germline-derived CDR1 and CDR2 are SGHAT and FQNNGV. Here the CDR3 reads CASSSRPGMGNYGYTF. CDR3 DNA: TGTGCCAGCAGCTCCCGCCCAGGAATGGGTAACTATGGCTACACCTTC.

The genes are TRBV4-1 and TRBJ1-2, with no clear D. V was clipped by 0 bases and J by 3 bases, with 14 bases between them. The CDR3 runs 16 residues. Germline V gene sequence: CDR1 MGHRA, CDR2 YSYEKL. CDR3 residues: CASSQEETVQDYGYTF. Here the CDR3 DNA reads TGCGCCAGCAGCCAAGAGGAAACAGTACAAGACTATGGCTACACCTTC.

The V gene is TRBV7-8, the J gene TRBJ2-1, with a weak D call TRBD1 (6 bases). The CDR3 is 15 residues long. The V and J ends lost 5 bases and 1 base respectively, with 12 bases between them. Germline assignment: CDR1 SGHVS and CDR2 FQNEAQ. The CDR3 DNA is TGTGCCAGCAGCCAGGGTGGGACATCCTACAATGAGCAGTTCTTC. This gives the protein CASSQGGTSYNEQFF.

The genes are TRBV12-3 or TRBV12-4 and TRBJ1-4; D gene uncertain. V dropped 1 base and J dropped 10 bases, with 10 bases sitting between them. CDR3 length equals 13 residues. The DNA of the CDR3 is TGTGCCAGCAGTTTAGGGAGTATCGGAAAACTGTTTTTT. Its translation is CASSLGSIGKLFF.

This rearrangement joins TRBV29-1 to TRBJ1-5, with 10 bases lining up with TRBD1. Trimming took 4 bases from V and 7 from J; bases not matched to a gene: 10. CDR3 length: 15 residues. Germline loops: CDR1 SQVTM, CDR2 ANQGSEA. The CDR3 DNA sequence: TGCAGCGTTGCCGTTGCGGGACAGGGGAGCCAGCCCCAGCATTTT. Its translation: CSVAVAGQGSQPQHF.

The CDR3 protein is CASSSQGAGFGTEAFF. The CDR3 DNA is TGTGCCAGCAGCTCACAGGGGGCGGGTTTCGGCACTGAAGCTTTCTTT. The genes are TRBV7-2 and TRBJ1-1, with 9 bases fitting TRBD1. This CDR3 spans 16 amino acids. V lost 4 bases and J lost 4; bases outside the gene matches: 10. Germline lookup yields CDR1 SGHTA and CDR2 FQGNSA.

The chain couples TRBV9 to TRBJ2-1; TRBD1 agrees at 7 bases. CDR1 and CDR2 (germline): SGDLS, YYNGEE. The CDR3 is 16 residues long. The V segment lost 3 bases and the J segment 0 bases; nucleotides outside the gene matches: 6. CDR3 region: CASSAPQGDSYNEQFF. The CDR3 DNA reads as TGTGCCAGCAGCGCCCCCCAGGGGGACTCCTACAATGAGCAGTTCTTC.

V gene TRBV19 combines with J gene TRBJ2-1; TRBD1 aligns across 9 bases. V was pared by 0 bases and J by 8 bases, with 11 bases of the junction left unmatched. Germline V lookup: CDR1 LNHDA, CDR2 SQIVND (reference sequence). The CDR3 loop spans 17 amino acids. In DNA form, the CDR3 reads TGTGCCAGTAGTATAGAAGGGAACAGGGGGCGCGGGGATGAGCAGTTCTTC. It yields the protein CASSIEGNRGRGDEQFF.

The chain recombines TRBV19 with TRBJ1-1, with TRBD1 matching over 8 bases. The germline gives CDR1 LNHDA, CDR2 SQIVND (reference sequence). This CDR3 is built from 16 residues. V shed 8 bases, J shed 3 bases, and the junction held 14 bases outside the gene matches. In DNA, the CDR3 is TGTGCCAGTCTCCCCGACAGGGGCTTCAGTTACACTGAAGCTTTCTTT. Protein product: CASLPDRGFSYTEAFF.

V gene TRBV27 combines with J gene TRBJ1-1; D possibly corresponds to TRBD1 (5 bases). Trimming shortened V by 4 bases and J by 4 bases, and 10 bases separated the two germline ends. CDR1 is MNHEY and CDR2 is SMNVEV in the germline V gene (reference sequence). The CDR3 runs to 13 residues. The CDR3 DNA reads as TGTGCCAGCAGTTACAGGAGAGGCACTGAAGCTTTCTTT. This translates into CASSYRRGTEAFF.

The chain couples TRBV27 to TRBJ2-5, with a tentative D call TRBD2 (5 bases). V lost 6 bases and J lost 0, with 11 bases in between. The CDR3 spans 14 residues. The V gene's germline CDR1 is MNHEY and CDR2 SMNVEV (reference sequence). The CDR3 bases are TGTGCCAGCAGACTAGGTGGCAACCAAGAGACCCAGTACTTC. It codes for CASRLGGNQETQYF.

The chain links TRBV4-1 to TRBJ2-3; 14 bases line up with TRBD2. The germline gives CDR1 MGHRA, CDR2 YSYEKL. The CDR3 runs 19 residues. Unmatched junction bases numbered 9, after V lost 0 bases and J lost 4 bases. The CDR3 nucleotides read TGCGCCAGCAGCCAAGATCGTTTCGGGACTAGCGGGGGAGCAGATACGCAGTATTTT. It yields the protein CASSQDRFGTSGGADTQYF.

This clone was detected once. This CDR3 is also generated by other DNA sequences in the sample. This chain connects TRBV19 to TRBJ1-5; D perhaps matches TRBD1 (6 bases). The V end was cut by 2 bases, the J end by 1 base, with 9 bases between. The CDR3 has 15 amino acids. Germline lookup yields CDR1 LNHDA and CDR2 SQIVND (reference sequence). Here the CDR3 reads CASSITGTSNQPQHF. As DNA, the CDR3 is TGTGCCAGTAGTATAACAGGGACAAGCAATCAGCCCCAGCATTTT.

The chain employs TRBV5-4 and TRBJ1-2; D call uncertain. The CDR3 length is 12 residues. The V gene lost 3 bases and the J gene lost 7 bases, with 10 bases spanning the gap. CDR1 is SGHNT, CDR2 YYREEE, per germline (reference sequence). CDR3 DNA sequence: TGTGCCAGCAGCTCCCCAGGCTTTGGCTACACCTTC. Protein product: CASSSPGFGYTF.

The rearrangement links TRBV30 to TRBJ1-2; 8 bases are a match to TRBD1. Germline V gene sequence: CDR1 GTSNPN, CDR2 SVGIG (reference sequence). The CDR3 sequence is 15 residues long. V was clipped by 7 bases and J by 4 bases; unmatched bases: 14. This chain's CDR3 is CAFSRTGPPVYGYTF. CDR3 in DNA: TGTGCCTTCTCCCGGACAGGGCCACCCGTCTATGGCTACACCTTC. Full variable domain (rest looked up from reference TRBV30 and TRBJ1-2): SQTIHQWPATLVQPVGSPLSLECTVEGTSNPNLYWYRQAAGRGLQLLFYSVGIGQISSEVPQNLSASRPQDRQFILSSKKLLLSDSGFYLCAFSRTGPPVYGYTFGSGTRLTVV.